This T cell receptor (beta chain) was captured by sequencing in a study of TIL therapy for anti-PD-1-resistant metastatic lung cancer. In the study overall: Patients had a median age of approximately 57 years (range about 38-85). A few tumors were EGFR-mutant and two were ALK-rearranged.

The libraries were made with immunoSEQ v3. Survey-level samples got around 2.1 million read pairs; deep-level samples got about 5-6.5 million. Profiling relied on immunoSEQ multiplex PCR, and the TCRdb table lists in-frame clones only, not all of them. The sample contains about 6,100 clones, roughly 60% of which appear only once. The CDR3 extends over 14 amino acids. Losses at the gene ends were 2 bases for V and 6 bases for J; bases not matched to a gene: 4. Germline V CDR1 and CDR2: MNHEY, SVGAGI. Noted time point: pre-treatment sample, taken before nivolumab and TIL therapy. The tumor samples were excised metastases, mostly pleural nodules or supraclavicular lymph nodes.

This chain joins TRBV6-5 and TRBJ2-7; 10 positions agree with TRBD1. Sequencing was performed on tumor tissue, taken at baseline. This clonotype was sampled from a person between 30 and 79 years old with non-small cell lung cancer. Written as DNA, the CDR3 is TGTGCCAGCAGTTACGGACAGGGGGTCACCGAGCAGTACTTC. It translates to CASSYGQGVTEQYF.